The T cell receptor (beta chain) under discussion was sequenced for a study of T cells after yellow fever vaccination. Study observations and caveats: In post-booster samples, most primary-vaccination clones reappeared (about 97% CD4, roughly 90% CD8). Although the secondary response was weaker, it peaked faster, at day 5 versus 15. Abundant clonotypes from the bulk population could contaminate FACS-sorted repertoires.

CDR3 size: 15 residues. V lost 1 base, J lost 5 bases, and 12 bases lay in between. Germline values: CDR1 KGHSH, CDR2 LQKENI. 5'RACE template switching added a universal primer site and UMIs to TCR cDNA. Each CDR3 protein gets one entry after TCRdb re-called the 5' RACE reads with MiXCR. The table shows about 550,000 distinct CDR3 sequences, with around 21% occurring only once. Note on this clonotype: Its specificity is unknown.

The chain is built from TRBV18 and TRBJ2-1, with D hard to call. Sample: PBMCs, taken 15 days after the yellow fever booster vaccination. The sequence came from a man in his thirties or forties who received the YFV17D yellow fever vaccine. The DNA of the CDR3 is TGTGCCAGCTCACCACAAGGAGTACTGAACAATGAGCAGTTCTTC. Protein product: CASSPQGVLNNEQFF.